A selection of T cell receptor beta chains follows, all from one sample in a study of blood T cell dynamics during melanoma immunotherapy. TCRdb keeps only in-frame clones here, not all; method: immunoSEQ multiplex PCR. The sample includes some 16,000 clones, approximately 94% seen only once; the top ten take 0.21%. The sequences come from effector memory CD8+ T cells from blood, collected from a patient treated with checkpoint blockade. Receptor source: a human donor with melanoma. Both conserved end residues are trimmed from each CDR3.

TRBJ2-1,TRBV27,ASSSSSGEHLNEQF
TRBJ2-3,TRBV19,ASSSGTGGQQDTQY
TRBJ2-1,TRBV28,ASRPLLYNEQF
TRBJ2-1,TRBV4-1,ASSLLAGVTNEQF
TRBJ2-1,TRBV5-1,ASSFASSGRGNEQF
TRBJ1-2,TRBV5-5,ASSLDSTYGYT
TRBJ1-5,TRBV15,ATSRGSNQPQH
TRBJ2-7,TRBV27,ATSFGGAGEQY
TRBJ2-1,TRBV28,ASSTPRSPYNEQF
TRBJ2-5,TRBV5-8,ASSLLFGQETQY
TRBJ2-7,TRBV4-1,ASSQGQTSSYEQY
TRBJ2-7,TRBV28,ASTPDRREQY
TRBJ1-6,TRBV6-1,ASSEATGLESPLH
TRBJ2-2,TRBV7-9,ASSPNDQTGELF
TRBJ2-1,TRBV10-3,AISAKTGGDEQF
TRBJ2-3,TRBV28,ASSLTAGGADTQY
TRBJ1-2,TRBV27,ASSLHRNYGYT